This paragraph covers one T cell receptor beta chain sequence. This sample was taken from a study of blood T cell repertoires in COVID-19. Sequencing was performed with immunoSEQ multiplex PCR; in TCRdb, only in-frame clones are kept and a portion is missing. The table has about 160,000 clones, about nine tenths seen once; the top ten hold around 2.1%. V lost 0 bases to trimming and J lost 4 bases, with 13 bases between them. Per germline, CDR1 LGHNA and CDR2 YNFKEQ. The CDR3 consists of 16 residues. The source of this sequence is a man younger than 30 with acute or convalescent COVID-19. The chain recombines TRBV4-2 with TRBJ1-3; weak D call: TRBD1 (5 bases). Sequencing was done on a sample of peripheral blood. CDR3 protein: CASSQDLDNSGNTIYF. Written as DNA, the CDR3 is TGTGCCAGCAGCCAAGATCTGGACAACTCGGGAAACACCATATATTTT.